Following are 20 T cell receptor beta chains from one sample sequenced in a study of early T cells in non-severe SARS-CoV-2 infection. TCRdb re-called the 5' RACE reads with MiXCR, one entry per CDR3 protein. The data hold approximately 70,000 distinct CDR3 sequences, with around 10% observed a single time. The material sequenced was whole blood, taken at baseline. Source of these receptors: an adult who was a healthcare worker with PCR-confirmed SARS-CoV-2 infection or an uninfected control (not recorded which).

This clonotype appeared a few times. The CDR3 nucleotides read TGCGCCAGCAGCTCGGAACAGGGTTGGAGCCGTAATTCACCCCTCCACTTT. Its translation: CASSSEQGWSRNSPLHF. The chain links TRBV5-1 to TRBJ1-6; D perhaps matches TRBD1 (6 bases). V was cut by 3 bases and J by 6 bases, with 19 bases left in between. There are 17 residues in the CDR3. Germline CDR1 and CDR2: SGHRS and YFSETQ.

In this sample, this clonotype turned up a few times. The rearrangement links TRBV20-1 to TRBJ1-1; D may be TRBD1 (6 bases). Germline CDR1 is DFQATT and CDR2 is SNEGSKA (reference sequence). The CDR3 loop spans 13 amino acids. V lost 3 bases, J lost 7 bases, and 15 bases lay in between. For the CDR3, the DNA is TGCAGTGCTAGGGGGGGGACATTAGGTGAAGCTTTCTTT. The encoded protein is CSARGGTLGEAFF.

The chain carries TRBV12-3 or TRBV12-4 and TRBJ2-3; maybe TRBD1 (6 bases). CDR3 length equals 14 residues. V was shortened by 8 bases and J by 2 bases, with 14 bases between the two germline ends. CDR3 DNA sequence: TGTGCCAGCTCACAGGGATACTTCACAGATACGCAGTATTTT. Its translation: CASSQGYFTDTQYF.

Many counts were recorded for this clonotype. This chain connects TRBV21-1 to TRBJ2-5; no check of the table's D call, TRBD2, against the DNA was made. TRBV21-1 is listed as a pseudogene. CDR3 length equals 16 residues. CDR3 sequence (DNA): TGTGCCAGCAGCAAAGAAAGCGGGGGGTACCAAGAGACCCAGTACTTC. Translation: CASSKESGGYQETQYF.

This sequence joins TRBV3-1 and TRBJ1-3; D unclear. The CDR3 is 15 residues long. The germline gives CDR1 LGHDT, CDR2 YNNKEL (reference sequence). The V gene lost 1 base and the J gene lost 0 bases, with 7 bases spanning the gap. CDR3 sequence: CASSQVTSSGNTIYF. For the CDR3, the DNA is TGTGCCAGCAGCCAAGTTACAAGCTCTGGAAACACCATATATTTT. The full variable domain, rest sourced from reference TRBV3-1 and TRBJ1-3, is DTAVSQTPKYLVTQMGNDKSIKCEQNLGHDTMYWYKQDSKKFLKIMFSYNNKELIINETVPNRFSPKSPDKAHLNLHINSLELGDSAVYFCASSQVTSSGNTIYFGEGSWLTVV.

This clonotype has more than one count but fewer than ten. The chain uses TRBV7-9 and TRBJ2-7; TRBD2 might be the D (5 bases). From germline, CDR1 is SEHNR and CDR2 FQNEAQ (reference sequence). Trimming took 5 bases from V and 2 from J, leaving 10 bases between them. This CDR3 has 13 amino acids. The CDR3 is CASSQPGTYEQYF. In nucleotides, the CDR3 is TGTGCCAGCAGCCAGCCCGGGACCTACGAGCAGTACTTC.

This clonotype showed up just a few times. The chain employs TRBV28 and TRBJ2-7; either TRBD1 or TRBD2 may fit D (5 bases each). Trimming took 4 bases from V and 7 from J, leaving 20 bases between them. The CDR3 runs 15 residues. Germline V gene lookup returns CDR1 MDHEN and CDR2 SYDVKM. The CDR3 bases are TGTGCCAGCAGTTCGACACGAGGGGACCCTAGGGAGCAGTACTTC. This codes for CASSSTRGDPREQYF.

This clonotype was found many times. The rearrangement links TRBV12-3 or TRBV12-4 to TRBJ2-7; 7 positions match TRBD1. The CDR3 has 14 amino acids. Losses at the gene ends were 3 bases for V and 4 bases for J; bases not matched to a gene: 6. In DNA, the CDR3 is TGTGCCAGCAGTTTGGGGGACAGATTTTACGAGCAGTACTTC. Its translation is CASSLGDRFYEQYF.

There are many counts of this clonotype. V is TRBV6-2 or TRBV6-3 and J is TRBJ2-5, with no clear D. Germline assignment: CDR1 MNHEY and CDR2 SVGEGT. CDR3 length: 14 amino acids. V was pared by 2 bases and J by 4 bases, with 11 bases between. CDR3 bases: TGTGCCAGCAGTTACCGGAACAGAGCAGAGACCCAGTACTTC. It specifies CASSYRNRAETQYF.

In the case of this clonotype: A read error may be the cause here, since a much bigger clone is one base away. The chain carries TRBV2 and TRBJ2-3; TRBD2 agrees at 7 bases. The germline CDR1 and CDR2 sequences are SNHLY and FYNNEI. CDR3 length: 14 amino acids. The CDR3 nucleotides are TGTGCCAGCAGGGGAGCGGGGTACACAGATATGCAGTATTTT. This codes for CASRGAGYTDMQYF.

This clonotype was seen a handful of times. The V and J genes are TRBV2 and TRBJ1-1, with D possibly matching TRBD1 (6 bases). Germline loops: CDR1 SNHLY, CDR2 FYNNEI. The CDR3 sequence is 13 residues long. V lost 6 bases and J 1 base, leaving 9 bases between the germline ends. In DNA, the CDR3 is TGTGCCAGCAGAGGACAGCCGAACACTGAAGCTTTCTTT. It encodes CASRGQPNTEAFF.

The chain recombines TRBV6-4 with TRBJ2-2; D is unclear. The CDR3 length is 13 residues. Trimming left V 4 bases short and J 1 base short, with 4 bases between. Germline V gene data show CDR1 as MRHNA and CDR2 as SNTAGT. The DNA of the CDR3 is TGTGCCAGCAGTGTGGAGAACACCGGGGAGCTGTTTTTT. Translated: CASSVENTGELFF.

The chain combines TRBV4-3 with TRBJ1-6; 8 nucleotides line up with TRBD1. CDR1 is LGHNA, CDR2 YSLEER, per germline. V shed 3 bases, J shed 9 bases, and the junction held 16 bases outside the gene matches. The CDR3 is made up of 18 amino acids. CDR3 DNA: TGCGCCAGCAGCCAGGTCGCCCCAGGGGGCGGAACAGCTTCACCCCTCCACTTT. It specifies CASSQVAPGGGTASPLHF.

This clonotype was counted ten times or more. The CDR3 sequence: CASSLTGTGANVLTF. The CDR3, as DNA: TGTGCCAGCAGCTTAACAGGGACTGGGGCCAACGTCCTGACTTTC. The chain has TRBV11-2 and TRBJ2-6; a possible D gene is TRBD1 (6 bases). The CDR3 consists of 15 residues. Trimming stripped 2 bases from V and 2 bases from J, with 7 bases between. Per the germline V gene, CDR1 is SGHAT and CDR2 is FQNNGV. The full variable domain, its missing parts supplied by reference TRBV11-2 and TRBJ2-6, is EAGVAQSPRYKIIEKRQSVAFWCNPISGHATLYWYQQILGQGPKLLIQFQNNGVVDDSQLPKDRFSAERLKGVDSTLKIQPAKLEDSAVYLCASSLTGTGANVLTFGAGSRLTVL.

This clonotype was seen more than once but under ten times. This chain connects TRBV7-9 to TRBJ2-7; TRBD1 matches at 9 bases. Per germline, CDR1 SEHNR and CDR2 FQNEAQ (reference sequence). With V trimmed by 5 bases and J by 5 bases, 7 bases remained unmatched. This CDR3 comprises 14 residues. CDR3 protein: CASSRQQGAHEQYF. DNA of the CDR3: TGTGCCAGCAGCCGCCAACAGGGGGCCCACGAGCAGTACTTC. The variable domain in full, completed from reference TRBV7-9 and TRBJ2-7, reads DTGVSQNPRHKITKRGQNVTFRCDPISEHNRLYWYRQTLGQGPEFLTYFQNEAQLEKSRLLSDRFSAERPKGSFSTLEIQRTEQGDSAMYLCASSRQQGAHEQYFGPGTRLTVT.

The chain recombines TRBV7-2 with TRBJ2-2; 8 positions agree with TRBD1. J was trimmed by 3 bases and V by 0 bases; bases with no gene match: 3. The length of the CDR3 is 16 residues. Germline-derived CDR1 and CDR2 are SGHTA and FQGNSA. The CDR3 protein is CASSLADREHTGELFF. CDR3 nucleotides: TGTGCCAGCAGCTTAGCGGACAGGGAGCACACCGGGGAGCTGTTTTTT.

This clonotype showed up just a few times. The chain links TRBV4-1 to TRBJ2-7; tentatively, D is TRBD2 (6 bases). Looked up from germline, CDR1 is MGHRA and CDR2 is YSYEKL. The V and J ends lost 0 bases and 1 base respectively, with 10 bases between them. There are 15 residues in the CDR3. The CDR3 loop reads CASSQEGGGSYEQYF. The CDR3 region has the DNA TGCGCCAGCAGCCAAGAGGGAGGCGGGTCCTACGAGCAGTACTTC.

This sequence joins TRBV4-1 and TRBJ2-1, with 11 bases aligning to TRBD2. There are 16 residues in the CDR3. The V gene end was trimmed by 1 base and the J gene end by 5 bases; junction bases not matched to a gene: 4. Germline CDR1 is MGHRA and CDR2 is YSYEKL. The CDR3 DNA reads as TGCGCCAGCAGCCAAGCTAGCGGGGGGATTAACAATGAGCAGTTCTTC. This gives the protein CASSQASGGINNEQFF.

This clonotype was picked up a small number of times. The chain uses TRBV30 and TRBJ2-6; D is undetermined. The CDR3 is made up of 13 amino acids. V was cut by 5 bases and J by 4 bases, with 9 bases left in between. Per the germline V gene, CDR1 is GTSNPN and CDR2 is SVGIG (reference sequence). CDR3 nucleotides: TGTGCCTGGGAAATCTCCGGGGCCAACGTCCTGACTTTC. Translated, it gives CAWEISGANVLTF. Complete variable domain (other parts from reference TRBV30 and TRBJ2-6): SQTIHQWPATLVQPVGSPLSLECTVEGTSNPNLYWYRQAAGRGLQLLFYSVGIGQISSEVPQNLSASRPQDRQFILSSKKLLLSDSGFYLCAWEISGANVLTFGAGSRLTVL.

The J gene is TRBJ1-1, the V gene TRBV6-2 or TRBV6-3; maybe TRBD1 (6 bases). Trimming left V 0 bases short and J 7 bases short, with 15 bases between. CDR1 MNHEY and CDR2 SVGEGT come from the germline V gene. The CDR3 length is 15 residues. The CDR3: CASSYSAGATGEAFF. DNA for the CDR3: TGTGCCAGCAGTTACTCGGCAGGGGCGACCGGTGAAGCTTTCTTT.